This note documents a single T cell receptor (beta chain) sequence. This record comes from a study of blood T cell repertoires in COVID-19. Across the whole study: Donors in the United States, Italy and Spain gave samples during acute or convalescent COVID-19. In each case, the material was cDNA or gDNA derived from T cells, B-cell-depleted T cells, or PBMCs.

This CDR3 has 14 amino acids. Germline V gene sequence: CDR1 KGHDR, CDR2 SFDVKD. J was trimmed by 7 bases and V by 11 bases; bases with no gene match: 12. Original data processing: Amplification of reference gene primers was used by the study to estimate nucleated cell counts. Only in-frame clones appear in the TCRdb table, and some are missing; sequencing was by immunoSEQ multiplex PCR. D and trimming come from the DNA, and the V and J calls and clone size come from that table. The top ten clones hold 6.2% of a sample with a few hundred thousand clones, about 87% of them seen once. The specimen was peripheral blood. The chain couples TRBV24-1 to TRBJ2-1; 8 positions match TRBD2. The sequence came from a man aged 55 to 70 who had recovered from COVID-19. The CDR3 here is CAIKADGRANEQFF. The CDR3 DNA reads as TGTGCCATAAAAGCAGACGGGAGGGCTAATGAGCAGTTCTTC.